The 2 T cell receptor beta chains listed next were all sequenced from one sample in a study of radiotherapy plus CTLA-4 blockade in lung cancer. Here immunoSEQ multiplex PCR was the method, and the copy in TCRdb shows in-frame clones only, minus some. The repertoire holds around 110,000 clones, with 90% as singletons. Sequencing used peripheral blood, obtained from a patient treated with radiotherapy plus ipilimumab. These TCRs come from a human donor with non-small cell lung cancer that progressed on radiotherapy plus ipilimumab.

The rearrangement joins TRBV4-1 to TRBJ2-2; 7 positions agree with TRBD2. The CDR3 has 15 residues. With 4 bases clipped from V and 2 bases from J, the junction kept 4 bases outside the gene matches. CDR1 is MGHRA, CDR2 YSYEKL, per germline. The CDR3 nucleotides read TGCGCCAGCAGCCCCCGGACTAGAAACACCGGGGAGCTGTTTTTT. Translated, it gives CASSPRTRNTGELFF.

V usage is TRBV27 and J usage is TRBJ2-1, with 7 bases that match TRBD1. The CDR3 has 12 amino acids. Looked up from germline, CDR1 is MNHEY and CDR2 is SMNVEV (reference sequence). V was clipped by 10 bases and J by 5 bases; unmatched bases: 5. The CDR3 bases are TGTGCCACCTCGACAGGGCACAATGAGCAGTTCTTC. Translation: CATSTGHNEQFF.